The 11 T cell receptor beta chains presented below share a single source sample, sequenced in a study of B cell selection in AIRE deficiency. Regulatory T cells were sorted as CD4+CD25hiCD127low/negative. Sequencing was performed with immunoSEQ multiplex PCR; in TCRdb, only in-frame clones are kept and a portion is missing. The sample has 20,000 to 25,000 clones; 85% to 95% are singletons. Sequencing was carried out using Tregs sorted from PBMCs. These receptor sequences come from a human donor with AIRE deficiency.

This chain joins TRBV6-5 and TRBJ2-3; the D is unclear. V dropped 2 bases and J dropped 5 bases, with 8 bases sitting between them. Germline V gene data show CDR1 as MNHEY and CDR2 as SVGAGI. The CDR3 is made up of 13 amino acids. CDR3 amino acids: CASSYRWGDTQYF. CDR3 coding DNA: TGTGCCAGCAGTTACCGATGGGGAGATACGCAGTATTTT.

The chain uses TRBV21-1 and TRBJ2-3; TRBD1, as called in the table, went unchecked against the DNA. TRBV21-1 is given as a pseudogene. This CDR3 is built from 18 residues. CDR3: CASSSPPPRDRGWDTQYF. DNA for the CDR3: TGTGCCAGCAGCTCCCCCCCTCCCCGGGACAGGGGGTGGGATACGCAGTATTTT.

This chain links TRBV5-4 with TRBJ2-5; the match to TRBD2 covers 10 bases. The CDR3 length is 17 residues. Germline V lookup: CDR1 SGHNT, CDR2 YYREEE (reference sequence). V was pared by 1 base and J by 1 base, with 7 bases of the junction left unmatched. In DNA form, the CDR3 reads TGTGCCAGCAGCTTGACGCCTAGCGGGAGTACCCAAGAGACCCAGTACTTC. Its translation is CASSLTPSGSTQETQYF.

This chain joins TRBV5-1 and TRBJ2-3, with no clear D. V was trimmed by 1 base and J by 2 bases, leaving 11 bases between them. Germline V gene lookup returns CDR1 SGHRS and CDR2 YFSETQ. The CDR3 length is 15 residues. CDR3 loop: CASSLRARTTDTQYF. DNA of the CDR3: TGCGCCAGCAGCTTGCGGGCCAGAACCACAGATACGCAGTATTTT.

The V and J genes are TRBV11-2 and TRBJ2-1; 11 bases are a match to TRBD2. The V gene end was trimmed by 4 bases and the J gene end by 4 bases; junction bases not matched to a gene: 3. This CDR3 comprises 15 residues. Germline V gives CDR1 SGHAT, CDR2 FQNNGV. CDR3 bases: TGTGCCAGCAGCTACGGGACTAGCGGTTACAATGAGCAGTTCTTC. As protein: CASSYGTSGYNEQFF.

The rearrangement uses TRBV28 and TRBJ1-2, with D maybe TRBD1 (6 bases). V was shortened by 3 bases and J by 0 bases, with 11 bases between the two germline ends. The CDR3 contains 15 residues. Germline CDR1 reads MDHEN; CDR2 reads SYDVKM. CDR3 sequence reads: CASSFGGATNYGYTF. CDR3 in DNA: TGTGCCAGCAGTTTCGGGGGGGCTACTAACTATGGCTACACCTTC.

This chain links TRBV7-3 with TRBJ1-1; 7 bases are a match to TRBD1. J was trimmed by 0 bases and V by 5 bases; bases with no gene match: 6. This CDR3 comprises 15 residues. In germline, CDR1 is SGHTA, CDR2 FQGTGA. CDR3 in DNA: TGTGCCAGCAGCCCCCGACAGGGTATGAACACTGAAGCTTTCTTT. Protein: CASSPRQGMNTEAFF. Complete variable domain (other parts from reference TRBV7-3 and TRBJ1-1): GAGVSQTPSNKVTEKGKYVELRCDPISGHTALYWYRQSLGQGPEFLIYFQGTGAADDSGLPNDRFFAVRPEGSVSTLKIQRTERGDSAVYLCASSPRQGMNTEAFFGQGTRLTVV.

CDR3 amino acids: CASSLMDRVRAEAFF. The DNA of the CDR3 is TGTGCCAGCAGCCTAATGGACAGGGTTAGGGCTGAAGCTTTCTTT. The genes are TRBV28 and TRBJ1-1; 8 nucleotides match TRBD1. Per the germline V gene, CDR1 is MDHEN and CDR2 is SYDVKM. The CDR3 spans 15 residues. Germline trimming cut 6 bases from V and 6 bases from J; bases unmatched to any gene: 12.

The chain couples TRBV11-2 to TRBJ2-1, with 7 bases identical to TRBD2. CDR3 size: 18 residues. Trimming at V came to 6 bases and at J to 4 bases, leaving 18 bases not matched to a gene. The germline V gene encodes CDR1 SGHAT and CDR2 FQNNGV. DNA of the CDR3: TGTGCCAGCAGTAGAGAAGGGGCGGGACTAAGCGGGTACAATGAGCAGTTCTTC. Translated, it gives CASSREGAGLSGYNEQFF.

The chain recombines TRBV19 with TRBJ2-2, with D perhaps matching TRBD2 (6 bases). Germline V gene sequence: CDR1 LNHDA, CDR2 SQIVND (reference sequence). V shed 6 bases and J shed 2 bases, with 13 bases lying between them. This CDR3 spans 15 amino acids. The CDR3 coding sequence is TGTGCCAGTAGCAAAAGCGGGCACAACACCGGGGAGCTGTTTTTT. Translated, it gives CASSKSGHNTGELFF. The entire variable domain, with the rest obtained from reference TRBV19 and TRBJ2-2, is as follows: DGGITQSPKYLFRKEGQNVTLSCEQNLNHDAMYWYRQDPGQGLRLIYYSQIVNDFQKGDIAEGYSVSREKKESFPLTVTSAQKNPTAFYLCASSKSGHNTGELFFGEGSRLTVL.

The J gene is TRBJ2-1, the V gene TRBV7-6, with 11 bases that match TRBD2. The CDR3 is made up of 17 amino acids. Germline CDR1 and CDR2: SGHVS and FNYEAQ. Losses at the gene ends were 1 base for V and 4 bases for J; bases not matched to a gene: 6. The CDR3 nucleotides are TGTGCCAGCAGCTTAGAGGCTAGCGGGAGGACGTACAATGAGCAGTTCTTC. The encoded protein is CASSLEASGRTYNEQFF.